This note documents a single T cell receptor (beta chain) sequence. The antigen remains undetermined. This entry belongs to a study of cytomegalovirus exposure and HLA in healthy donors. General study points: Accounts indicate the classifier identified cytomegalovirus status with strong specificity and sensitivity.

This CDR3 is built from 14 residues. CDR1 SGHDT and CDR2 YYEEEE come from the germline V gene. The V segment lost 4 bases and the J segment 2 bases; nucleotides outside the gene matches: 0. Researchers ran the PCR with 60 Vbeta and 13 Jbeta primers. Data came from immunoSEQ multiplex PCR; TCRdb stores just in-frame clones and leaves some out. The sample includes 250,000 to 350,000 clones, 70% to 90% of them seen just once. This TCR derives from a woman aged 18-30 years in good health and CMV-seronegative. Sequences were obtained from PBMCs. V is TRBV5-6 and J is TRBJ2-7; TRBD2 matches 13 bases. CDR3 amino acids: CASSGLAGAYEQYF. CDR3 DNA sequence: TGTGCCAGCAGCGGACTAGCGGGGGCCTACGAGCAGTACTTC.